Listed below are T cell receptor beta chains from one sample, sequenced in a study of CD8 T cells in ankylosing spondylitis. One entry per CDR3 protein results from TCRdb running MiXCR on the 5' RACE reads. This sample has approximately 340,000 distinct CDR3 sequences; roughly 14% occur once, and the top ten carry 0.95% to 1.4%. The sequencing sample was made of blood, either unsorted or a sorted T cell fraction (not recorded which). These TCRs come from a male donor with ankylosing spondylitis or in good health (not recorded which). The CDR3 runs from the conserved cysteine through the conserved F or W. D genes are given only for firm matches. Size is omitted from some rows. Given values are once, few, many or a class for expanded clones.

D: TRBD2
J: TRBJ2-1
V: TRBV11-1
length: 21
size: few
CDR3: CASSHIKGERRASGGRNEQFF
DNA: TGTGCCAGCAGCCATATTAAGGGCGAACGGCGGGCTAGCGGGGGCCGCAATGAGCAGTTCTTC

D: TRBD2
J: TRBJ2-7
V: TRBV27
length: 17
size: few
CDR3: CASSSVASGRATYEQYF
DNA: TGTGCCAGCAGTTCGGTCGCTAGCGGGAGGGCCACCTACGAGCAGTACTTC

D: -
J: TRBJ1-1
V: TRBV29-1
length: 13
size: few
CDR3: CSVVGQGRTEAFF
DNA: TGCAGCGTTGTTGGGCAGGGGAGAACTGAAGCTTTCTTT

D: -
J: TRBJ1-2
V: TRBV7-2
length: 14
size: few
CDR3: CASSLGPAPYGYTF
DNA: TGTGCCAGCAGCTTAGGGCCGGCCCCCTATGGCTACACCTTC

D: TRBD2
J: TRBJ2-7
V: TRBV3-1
length: 14
size: -
CDR3: CASSQGTSEREQYF
DNA: TGTGCCAGCAGCCAAGGGACTAGCGAGAGGGAGCAGTACTTC

D: -
J: TRBJ1-2
V: TRBV11-2
length: 16
size: many
CDR3: CASSFNLGRLNDGYTF
DNA: TGTGCCAGCAGCTTTAATCTGGGCAGACTGAACGATGGCTACACCTTC

D: -
J: TRBJ1-3
V: TRBV27
length: 15
size: many
CDR3: CASSLGSGSGNTIYF
DNA: TGTGCCAGCAGTTTAGGATCAGGGTCTGGAAACACCATATATTTT

D: -
J: TRBJ1-1
V: TRBV12-3/TRBV12-4
length: 15
size: few
CDR3: CASIGTSGGNTEAFF
DNA: TGTGCCAGCATTGGGACTTCTGGTGGAAACACTGAAGCTTTCTTT

D: -
J: TRBJ2-1
V: TRBV3-1
length: 13
size: many
CDR3: CASSPGTLNEQFF
DNA: TGTGCCAGCAGTCCCGGGACCCTCAATGAGCAGTTCTTC

D: TRBD2
J: TRBJ2-2
V: TRBV5-1
length: 17
size: few
CDR3: CASSITSGVANTGELFF
DNA: TGCGCCAGCAGCATTACTAGCGGGGTAGCGAACACCGGGGAGCTGTTTTTT

D: -
J: TRBJ2-3
V: TRBV12-3/TRBV12-4
length: 13
size: many
CDR3: CATSLATTDTQYF
DNA: TGTGCCACCTCTCTAGCCACCACAGATACGCAGTATTTT

D: -
J: TRBJ2-3
V: TRBV5-1
length: 17
size: -
CDR3: CASSQTQLSYLTDTQYF
DNA: TGCGCCAGCAGCCAGACACAGCTCTCTTATCTCACAGATACGCAGTATTTT

D: TRBD2
J: TRBJ2-3
V: TRBV7-8
length: 15
size: few
CDR3: CASSFSGGAIWTQYF
DNA: TGTGCCAGCAGCTTTAGCGGGGGGGCAATATGGACGCAGTATTTT

D: TRBD2
J: TRBJ2-3
V: TRBV7-2
length: 17
size: -
CDR3: CASSLIGRGSSTDTQYF
DNA: TGTGCCAGCAGCTTAATCGGGCGGGGGTCTAGCACAGATACGCAGTATTTT

D: -
J: TRBJ1-1
V: TRBV5-1
length: 15
size: few
CDR3: CASSSLGDPTTEAFF
DNA: TGCGCCAGCAGTTCCCTCGGGGACCCGACGACTGAAGCTTTCTTT

D: -
J: TRBJ2-3
V: TRBV12-3/TRBV12-4
length: 17
size: few
CDR3: CASSPRLGVRGGDTQYF
DNA: TGTGCCAGCAGTCCTCGCCTCGGTGTCCGGGGCGGAGATACGCAGTATTTT

D: TRBD2
J: TRBJ2-1
V: TRBV11-2
length: 16
size: -
CDR3: CASSFGLGSFDNEQFF
DNA: TGTGCCAGCAGCTTTGGACTAGGGTCCTTCGACAATGAGCAGTTCTTC

D: TRBD1
J: TRBJ1-6
V: TRBV5-5
length: 15
size: many
CDR3: CASSLGQTYNSPLHF
DNA: TGTGCCAGCAGCCTGGGACAGACCTATAATTCACCCCTCCACTTT